Below are 22 T cell receptor beta chains sequenced from a single sample in a study of cytomegalovirus exposure and HLA in healthy donors (dated by TCRdb to about 2017). Library preparation employed the immunoSEQ multiplex PCR assay. For the multiplex PCR, a mixture combining 60 forward primers for TCR Vbeta segments and 13 reverse primers for TCR Jbeta segments was used. TCRdb carries this immuneACCESS record with in-frame sequences only. Its versions omit some clonotypes, under half of them owing to an unresolved V gene in the studies checked, with the rest unexplained. The sample table shows under 200,000 clones, and approximately 71% are seen once. Less than 1.6% of the sample is held by the ten biggest clonotypes. The sample taken for sequencing was PBMCs. The receptors come from a girl aged 5 to 17 in good health and CMV-seronegative.

The genes are TRBV27 and TRBJ1-1, with D maybe TRBD1 (6 bases). Germline CDR1 and CDR2: MNHEY and SMNVEV (reference sequence). V lost 4 bases, J lost 4 bases, and 10 bases lay in between. This CDR3 spans 13 amino acids. CDR3 amino acids: CASSSRGSTEAFF. The CDR3 DNA reads TGTGCCAGCAGTTCCAGGGGATCCACTGAAGCTTTCTTT.

The chain has TRBV7-9 and TRBJ2-5; maybe TRBD1 (6 bases). The germline V gene has CDR1 SEHNR and CDR2 FQNEAQ (reference sequence). CDR3 length: 15 amino acids. With 3 bases removed from V and 1 base from J, the gap between germline ends came to 12 bases. The CDR3 loop is CASSFGLQGQETQYF. DNA of the CDR3: TGTGCCAGCAGCTTCGGGTTACAGGGCCAAGAGACCCAGTACTTC.

The chain couples TRBV19 to TRBJ2-1; tentative D call: TRBD2 (7 bases). CDR1 is LNHDA, CDR2 SQIVND, per germline (reference sequence). Trimming shortened V by 1 base and J by 10 bases, and 20 bases separated the two germline ends. CDR3 size: 16 residues. CDR3 nucleotides: TGTGCCAGTAGTATAGCGGGTGGAGGGGGGGCGGGGGAGCAGTTCTTC. It is translated as CASSIAGGGGAGEQFF.

CDR3 coding DNA: TGCGCCAGCAGCCTCCCGGGACAGGAAACCTGGGGTAATGAAAAACTGTTTTTT. It codes for CASSLPGQETWGNEKLFF. This chain uses TRBV4-1 with TRBJ1-4, with 8 bases matching TRBD1. The CDR3 is 18 amino acids. CDR1 and CDR2 from the germline V gene are MGHRA and YSYEKL. V shed 4 bases, J shed 4 bases, and the junction held 14 bases outside the gene matches.

The rearrangement uses TRBV15 and TRBJ2-2; TRBD2 matches at 13 bases. The CDR3 consists of 20 residues. V was pared by 0 bases and J by 4 bases, with 11 bases of the junction left unmatched. Per the germline V gene, CDR1 is LNHNV and CDR2 is YYDKDF (reference sequence). In DNA, the CDR3 is TGTGCCACCAGCAGAGAGCGAACTAGCGGGGGGGCATCATCCACCGGGGAGCTGTTTTTT. Amino acid sequence: CATSRERTSGGASSTGELFF.

This clone was observed a single time. The chain has TRBV2 and TRBJ2-3; TRBD1 matches 9 bases. The CDR3 is 15 amino acids. Germline V gene lookup returns CDR1 SNHLY and CDR2 FYNNEI. With 6 bases clipped from V and 3 bases from J, the junction kept 7 bases outside the gene matches. CDR3 coding DNA: TGTGCCAGCAGCCTCTCCGGGACAGGGACAGATACGCAGTATTTT. Amino acid sequence: CASSLSGTGTDTQYF.

This clone has only one observation. The V gene is TRBV7-8, the J gene TRBJ2-3; D unresolved. The CDR3 is 15 residues long. V was trimmed by 2 bases and J by 2 bases, leaving 11 bases between them. In germline, CDR1 is SGHVS, CDR2 FQNEAQ. The CDR3 coding sequence is TGTGCCAGCAGCTTACTATCCGGTATCACAGATACGCAGTATTTT. This codes for CASSLLSGITDTQYF.

The V and J genes are TRBV5-1 and TRBJ2-3; a weak D match, TRBD2 (5 bases). Germline V lookup: CDR1 SGHRS, CDR2 YFSETQ. The CDR3 contains 15 residues. The germline V and J ends were trimmed by 4 bases and 0 bases, with 12 bases remaining between them. For the CDR3, the DNA is TGCGCCAGCAGCCGCGGACTGCCAAGCACAGATACGCAGTATTTT. Its translation: CASSRGLPSTDTQYF.

In its sample, this clone was seen a few times. V is TRBV29-1 and J is TRBJ1-2, with unresolved D. Germline-derived CDR1 and CDR2 are SQVTM and ANQGSEA. This CDR3 spans 10 amino acids. Between the trimmed V and J ends, which lost 2 bases and 13 bases, there was a span of 11 bases. The CDR3 DNA follows: TGCAGCGTTGAAAGCGGGTCGATCACCTTC. Translation: CSVESGSITF.

V is TRBV6-1 and J is TRBJ1-1, with 10 bases fitting TRBD1. Germline assignment: CDR1 MNHNS and CDR2 SASEGT. J was trimmed by 2 bases and V by 6 bases; bases with no gene match: 6. The CDR3 is made up of 15 amino acids. Written as DNA, the CDR3 is TGTGCCAGCAGGGGGCAGACAGGGGGCAACACTGAAGCTTTCTTT. Protein product: CASRGQTGGNTEAFF.

The CDR3 coding sequence is TGCGCCAGCAGCCAAGATCGGCTCGATAGCGACACCGGGGAGCTGTTTTTT. Protein product: CASSQDRLDSDTGELFF. The chain carries TRBV4-1 and TRBJ2-2, with a tentative D call TRBD2 (5 bases). Trimming left V 0 bases short and J 3 bases short, with 14 bases between. Germline loops: CDR1 MGHRA, CDR2 YSYEKL. This CDR3 is built from 17 residues.

This sequence joins TRBV10-3 and TRBJ1-1, with D perhaps matching TRBD1 (6 bases). The CDR3 loop spans 18 amino acids. CDR1 is ENHRY, CDR2 SYGVKD, per germline. V was cut by 0 bases and J by 2 bases, with 19 bases left in between. Here the CDR3 reads CAISESARGANPNTEAFF. The CDR3 DNA sequence: TGTGCCATCAGTGAGTCGGCCAGGGGCGCAAATCCTAACACTGAAGCTTTCTTT.

The chain links TRBV6-1 to TRBJ2-7; TRBD2 is a possible D gene (5 bases). Trimming took off 1 base at V and 9 bases at J, with 16 bases between the two ends. The CDR3 loop spans 14 amino acids. Germline values: CDR1 MNHNS, CDR2 SASEGT. CDR3 loop: CASSEDGGLRPQYF. CDR3 nucleotides: TGTGCCAGCAGTGAAGACGGCGGGCTAAGGCCGCAGTACTTC.

The chain has TRBV19 and TRBJ2-7, with D perhaps matching TRBD1 (6 bases). CDR1 is LNHDA and CDR2 is SQIVND in the germline V gene (reference sequence). CDR3 length: 14 residues. Trimming took off 5 bases at V and 0 bases at J, with 11 bases between the two ends. This chain's CDR3 is CASSPSDSSYEQYF. CDR3 nucleotide sequence: TGTGCCAGTAGTCCCTCGGACAGCTCCTACGAGCAGTACTTC.

The V call is TRBV28, the J call TRBJ1-1; tentatively, D is TRBD1 (5 bases). Looked up from germline, CDR1 is MDHEN and CDR2 is SYDVKM. The CDR3 is 16 amino acids. Trimming took 7 bases from V and 4 from J, leaving 22 bases between them. Here the CDR3 reads CASIGGGLGDTTEAFF. CDR3 nucleotide sequence: TGTGCCAGCATCGGTGGGGGGTTGGGGGATACCACTGAAGCTTTCTTT.

The V call is TRBV11-2, the J call TRBJ2-7; TRBD1 aligns across 7 bases. V gave up 6 bases and J gave up 5 bases; unmatched junction bases: 7. Germline CDR1 reads SGHAT; CDR2 reads FQNNGV. This CDR3 region has 13 residues. CDR3 amino acids: CASSGTDRHEQYF. CDR3 DNA sequence: TGTGCCAGCAGTGGGACAGACCGCCACGAGCAGTACTTC.

This chain's CDR3 is CASSEFAGFTDTQYF. The CDR3 DNA is TGTGCCAGCAGTGAATTTGCGGGGTTCACAGATACGCAGTATTTT. The V call is TRBV6-4, the J call TRBJ2-3; maybe TRBD2 (6 bases). CDR3 length: 15 amino acids. V was trimmed by 3 bases and J by 2 bases, leaving 12 bases between them. The germline CDR1 and CDR2 sequences are MRHNA and SNTAGT.

The chain links TRBV4-1 to TRBJ2-1; possible D gene TRBD1, 6 bases. The length of the CDR3 is 16 residues. Trimming took off 3 bases at V and 2 bases at J, with 14 bases between the two ends. Germline assignment: CDR1 MGHRA and CDR2 YSYEKL. The CDR3 here is CASSHPGTSTYNEQFF. CDR3 nucleotide sequence: TGCGCCAGCAGCCACCCCGGGACATCCACCTACAATGAGCAGTTCTTC.

V usage is TRBV7-9 and J usage is TRBJ2-1; 13 bases match TRBD2. V lost 5 bases to trimming and J lost 6 bases; unmatched junction nucleotides: 4. The V gene's germline CDR1 is SEHNR and CDR2 FQNEAQ (reference sequence). The CDR3 covers 15 residues. The DNA of the CDR3 is TGTGCCAGCAGCCACACTAGCGGGGGGGGCAATGAGCAGTTCTTC. Translation gives CASSHTSGGGNEQFF.

This clone was counted once. The chain carries TRBV18 and TRBJ2-7; D is uncertain. The germline V gene has CDR1 KGHSH and CDR2 LQKENI. The CDR3 is 12 amino acids. V was clipped by 3 bases and J by 3 bases, with 6 bases between them. CDR3 nucleotides: TGTGCCAGCTCACCCGGTAACTACGAGCAGTACTTC. Protein: CASSPGNYEQYF.

This clone was found a few times. The chain links TRBV10-3 to TRBJ1-1, with 8 bases identical to TRBD1. J lost 2 bases, V lost 10 bases, and 6 bases had no gene match. The CDR3 length is 13 residues. Germline V gives CDR1 ENHRY, CDR2 SYGVKD. The CDR3 spells CATADRANTEAFF. Written as DNA, the CDR3 is TGTGCCACCGCGGACAGGGCCAACACTGAAGCTTTCTTT.

The rearrangement uses TRBV9 and TRBJ1-6; D is unclear. Per the germline V gene, CDR1 is SGDLS and CDR2 is YYNGEE. The CDR3 has 14 amino acids. V lost 0 bases and J lost 6, with 7 bases in between. The CDR3 loop reads CASSVGMSNSPLHF. Written as DNA, the CDR3 is TGTGCCAGCAGCGTAGGTATGAGTAATTCACCCCTCCACTTT.